The present T cell receptor (beta chain) was sequenced within a study of regulatory T cells in long-lasting Graves disease. Study as a whole: Persistent Graves' disease meant over 5 years of antithyroid drugs with positive TSH receptor antibodies. General study results and limits: Persistent disease exhibited a predilection for TRBV28, TRBJ1-2 and TRBJ2-5. The TCR repertoire of persistent Graves' patients was less diverse than that of newly diagnosed ones.

HTBI primers from iRepertoire and Arm-PCR of CDR3 regions yielded the TCR beta libraries. Source study methods: Taken together, the samples had 62 TRBV and 14 TRBJ segments identified. TCRdb recomputed calls from the multiplex PCR reads with MiXCR, one row per CDR3 protein. What appears here as the V and J calls and clone size reflects TCRdb's work, not the paper's. Of roughly 450,000 distinct CDR3 sequences in the sample, under 25% were seen once. Regarding this clonotype: As yet, its antigen is unknown.

As for time point: persistent/refractory GD, antithyroid drugs over 5 years with positive TRAb. Construction of the TCR library relied on RNA isolated from PBMCs. Looked up from germline, CDR1 is ENHRY and CDR2 is SYGVKD. With 3 bases removed from V and 8 bases from J, the gap between germline ends came to 13 bases. The CDR3 runs to 13 residues. This rearrangement joins TRBV10-3 to TRBJ1-2; D gene uncertain. Sequencing was performed on peripheral blood mononuclear cells (PBMCs), taken when the disease was refractory, from a patient treated with antithyroid drugs. The TCR was taken from a female donor with Graves disease. This CDR3 is CAISDPDGRGYTF. CDR3 nucleotides: TGTGCCATCAGTGACCCGGACGGTAGGGGCTACACCTTC.